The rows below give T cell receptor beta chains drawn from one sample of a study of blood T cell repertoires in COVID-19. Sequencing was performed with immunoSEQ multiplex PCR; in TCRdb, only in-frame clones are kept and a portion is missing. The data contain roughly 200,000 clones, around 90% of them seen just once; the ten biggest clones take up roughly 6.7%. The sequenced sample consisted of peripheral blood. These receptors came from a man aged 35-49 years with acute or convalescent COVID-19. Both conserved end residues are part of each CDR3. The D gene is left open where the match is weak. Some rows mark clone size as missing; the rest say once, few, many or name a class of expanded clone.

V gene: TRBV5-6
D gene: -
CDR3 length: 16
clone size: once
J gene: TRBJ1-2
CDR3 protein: CASESKGHLTNYGYTF
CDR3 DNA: TGTGCCAGCGAATCAAAAGGACACCTAACTAACTATGGCTACACCTTC

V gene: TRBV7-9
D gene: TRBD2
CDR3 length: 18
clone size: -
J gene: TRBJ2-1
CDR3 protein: CASSLGPPSGGTHNEQFF
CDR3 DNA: TGTGCCAGCAGCTTAGGGCCGCCTAGCGGGGGGACACACAATGAGCAGTTCTTC

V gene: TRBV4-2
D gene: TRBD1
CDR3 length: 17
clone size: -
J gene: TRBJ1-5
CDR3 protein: CASSQDGLSQGAQPQHF
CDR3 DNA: TGTGCCAGCAGCCAAGATGGGCTTAGCCAGGGGGCTCAGCCCCAGCATTTT

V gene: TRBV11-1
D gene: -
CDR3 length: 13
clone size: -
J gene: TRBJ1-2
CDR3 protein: CASSQHRSLVITF
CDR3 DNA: TGTGCCAGCAGCCAACACAGGTCTTTGGTTATAACCTTC

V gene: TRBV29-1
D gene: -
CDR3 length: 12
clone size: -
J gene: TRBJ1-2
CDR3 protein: CSAHNRVRGYTF
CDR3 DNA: TGCAGCGCCCATAACAGGGTCAGAGGCTACACCTTC

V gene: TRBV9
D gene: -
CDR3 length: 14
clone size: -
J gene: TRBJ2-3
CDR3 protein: CASSPTGGQDTQYF
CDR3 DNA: TGTGCCAGCAGCCCGACGGGTGGCCAAGATACGCAGTATTTT

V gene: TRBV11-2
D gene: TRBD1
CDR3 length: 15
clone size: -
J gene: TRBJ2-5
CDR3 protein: CASSFDRGGLETQYF
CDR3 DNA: TGTGCCAGCAGCTTCGACAGGGGAGGTTTGGAGACCCAGTACTTC

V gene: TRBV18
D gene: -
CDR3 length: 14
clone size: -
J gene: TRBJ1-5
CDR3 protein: CASSSRQGNQPQHF
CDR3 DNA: TGTGCCAGCTCATCAAGACAGGGCAATCAGCCCCAGCATTTT

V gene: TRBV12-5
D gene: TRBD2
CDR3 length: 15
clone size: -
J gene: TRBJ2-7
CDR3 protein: CASGLRGGSSYEQYF
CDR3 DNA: TGTGCTAGTGGTTTGAGAGGCGGGAGCTCCTACGAGCAGTACTTC

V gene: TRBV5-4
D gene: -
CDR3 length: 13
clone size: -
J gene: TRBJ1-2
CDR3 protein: CASSWGHNYGYTF
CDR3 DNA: TGTGCCAGCAGCTGGGGACACAACTATGGCTACACCTTC

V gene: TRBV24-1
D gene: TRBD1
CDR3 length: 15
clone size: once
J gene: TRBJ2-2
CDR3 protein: CATSETGTDTGELFF
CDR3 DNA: TGTGCCACCAGTGAAACCGGGACAGACACCGGGGAGCTGTTTTTT

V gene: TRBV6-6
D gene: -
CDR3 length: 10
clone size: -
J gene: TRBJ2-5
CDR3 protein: CASSTGTQYF
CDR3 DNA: TGTGCCAGCAGTACCGGGACCCAGTACTTC

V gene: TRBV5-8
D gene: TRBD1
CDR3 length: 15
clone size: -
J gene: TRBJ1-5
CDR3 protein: CASSQPGQGNQPQHF
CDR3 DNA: TGTGCCAGCAGCCAGCCGGGACAGGGCAATCAGCCCCAGCATTTT

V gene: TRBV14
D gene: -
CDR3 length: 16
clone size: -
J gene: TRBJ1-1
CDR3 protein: CASSQDLGEVNTEAFF
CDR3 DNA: TGTGCCAGCAGCCAAGATCTTGGGGAGGTGAACACTGAAGCTTTCTTT

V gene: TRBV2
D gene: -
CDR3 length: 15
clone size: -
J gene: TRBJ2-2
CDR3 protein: CASFFKGGNTGELFF
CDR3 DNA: TGTGCCAGCTTTTTTAAAGGGGGGAACACCGGGGAGCTGTTTTTT

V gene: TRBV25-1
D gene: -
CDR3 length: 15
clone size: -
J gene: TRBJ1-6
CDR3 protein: CASSEAGFPNSPLHF
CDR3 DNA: TGTGCCAGCAGTGAGGCAGGGTTCCCCAATTCACCCCTCCACTTT

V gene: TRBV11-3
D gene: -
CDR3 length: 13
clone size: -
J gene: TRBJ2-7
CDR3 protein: CASSLESSYEQYF
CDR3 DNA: TGTGCCAGCAGCTTGGAGAGCTCCTACGAGCAGTACTTC

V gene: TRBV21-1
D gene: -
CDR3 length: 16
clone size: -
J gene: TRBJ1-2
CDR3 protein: CASSKARGREAWGYTF
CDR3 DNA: TGTGCCAGCAGCAAAGCCCGGGGCAGGGAGGCCTGGGGCTACACCTTC

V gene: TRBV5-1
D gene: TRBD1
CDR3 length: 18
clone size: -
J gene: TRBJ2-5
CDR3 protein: CASSSYPLTGGYQETQYF
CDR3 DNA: TGCGCCAGCAGCTCCTACCCATTGACAGGGGGCTATCAGGAGACCCAGTACTTC

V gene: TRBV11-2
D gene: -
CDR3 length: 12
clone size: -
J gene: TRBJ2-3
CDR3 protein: CASSPSTDTQYF
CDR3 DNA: TGTGCCAGCAGCCCTAGCACAGATACGCAGTATTTT

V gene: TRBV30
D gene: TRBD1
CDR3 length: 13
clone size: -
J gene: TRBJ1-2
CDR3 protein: CAWSRQGAYSYTF
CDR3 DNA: TGTGCCTGGAGTCGACAGGGGGCGTACAGCTACACCTTC

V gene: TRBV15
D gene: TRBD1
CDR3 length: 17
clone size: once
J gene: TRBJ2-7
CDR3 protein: CATSRDRSRGQTYEQYF
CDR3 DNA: TGTGCCACCAGCAGAGATAGGAGTCGGGGACAGACCTACGAGCAGTACTTC

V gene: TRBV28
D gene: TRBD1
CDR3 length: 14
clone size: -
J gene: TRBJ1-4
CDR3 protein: CASSQQGLREKLFF
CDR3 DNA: TGTGCCAGCAGTCAACAGGGGTTGCGTGAAAAACTGTTTTTT

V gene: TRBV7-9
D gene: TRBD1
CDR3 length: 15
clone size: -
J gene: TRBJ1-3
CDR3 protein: CASSYRGLSGNTIYF
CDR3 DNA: TGTGCCAGCAGTTACAGGGGGCTGAGTGGAAACACCATATATTTT

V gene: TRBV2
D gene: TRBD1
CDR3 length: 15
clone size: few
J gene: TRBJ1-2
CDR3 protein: CASSEGSGGSYGYTF
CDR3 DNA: TGTGCCAGCAGTGAAGGTTCAGGGGGCAGCTATGGCTACACCTTC

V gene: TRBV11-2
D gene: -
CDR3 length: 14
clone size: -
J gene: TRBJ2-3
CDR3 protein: CASSLDLRTDTQYF
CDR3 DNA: TGTGCCAGCAGCTTAGATCTCAGGACAGATACGCAGTATTTT

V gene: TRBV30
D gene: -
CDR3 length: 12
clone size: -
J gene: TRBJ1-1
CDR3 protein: CAWSSGGTEAFF
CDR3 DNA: TGTGCCTGGAGTTCCGGCGGAACTGAAGCTTTCTTT

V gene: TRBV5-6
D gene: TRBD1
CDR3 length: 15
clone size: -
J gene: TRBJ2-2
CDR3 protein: CASSLGDRATGELFF
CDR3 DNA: TGTGCCAGCAGCTTGGGGGACAGGGCCACCGGGGAGCTGTTTTTT

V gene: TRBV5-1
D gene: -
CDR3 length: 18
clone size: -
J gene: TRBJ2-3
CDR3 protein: CASRLALGQRDATDTQYF
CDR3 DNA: TGCGCCAGCAGACTGGCCCTAGGACAGCGAGATGCGACAGATACGCAGTATTTT

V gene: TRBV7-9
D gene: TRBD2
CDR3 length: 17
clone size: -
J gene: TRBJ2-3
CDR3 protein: CASSLAGSSGGPDTQYF
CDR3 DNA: TGTGCCAGCAGCTTAGCGGGGAGTAGCGGGGGGCCAGATACGCAGTATTTT

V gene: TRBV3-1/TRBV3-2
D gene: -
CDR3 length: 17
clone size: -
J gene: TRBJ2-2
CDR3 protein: CASSQGLAGRETGELFF
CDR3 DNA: TGTGCCAGCAGCCAAGGCTTGGCAGGGCGGGAAACCGGGGAGCTGTTTTTT

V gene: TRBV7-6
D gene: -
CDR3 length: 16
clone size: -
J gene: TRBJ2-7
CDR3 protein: CASSLADGRRSYEQYF
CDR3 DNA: TGTGCCAGCAGCTTAGCGGATGGCCGGAGGTCCTACGAGCAGTACTTC

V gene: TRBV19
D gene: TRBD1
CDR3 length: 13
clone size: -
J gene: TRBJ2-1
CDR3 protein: CASSGTGVGEQFF
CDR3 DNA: TGTGCCAGTAGTGGGACAGGGGTAGGGGAGCAGTTCTTC

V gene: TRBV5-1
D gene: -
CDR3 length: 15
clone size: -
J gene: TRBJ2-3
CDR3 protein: CASSSTVSGTDTQYF
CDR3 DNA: TGCGCCAGCAGCTCAACAGTGTCTGGCACAGATACGCAGTATTTT

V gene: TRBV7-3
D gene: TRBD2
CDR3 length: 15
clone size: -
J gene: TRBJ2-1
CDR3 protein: CASSSLAGGLYEQFF
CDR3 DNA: TGTGCCAGCAGCTCGTTAGCGGGGGGGCTCTATGAGCAGTTCTTC

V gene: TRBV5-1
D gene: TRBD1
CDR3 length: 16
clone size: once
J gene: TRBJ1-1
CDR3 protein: CASSPGQTAGSTEAFF
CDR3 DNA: TGCGCCAGCAGCCCGGGACAGACTGCGGGTAGTACTGAAGCTTTCTTT

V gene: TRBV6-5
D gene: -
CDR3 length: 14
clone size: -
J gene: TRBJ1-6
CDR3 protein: CASRRPGYNSPLHF
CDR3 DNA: TGTGCCAGCAGACGACCGGGGTATAATTCACCCCTCCACTTT

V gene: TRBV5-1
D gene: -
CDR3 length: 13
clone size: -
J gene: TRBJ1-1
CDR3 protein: CASSLGPDTEAFF
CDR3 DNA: TGCGCCAGCAGCTTGGGGCCCGACACTGAAGCTTTCTTT

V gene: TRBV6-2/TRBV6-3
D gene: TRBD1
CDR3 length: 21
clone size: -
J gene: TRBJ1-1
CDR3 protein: CASSYSRLLSRTGGMNTEAFF
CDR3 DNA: TGTGCCAGCAGTTACTCCCGGCTCCTCTCCAGGACAGGGGGCATGAACACTGAAGCTTTCTTT

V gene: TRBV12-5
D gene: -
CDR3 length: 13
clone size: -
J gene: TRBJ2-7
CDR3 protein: CASGPGPSYEQYF
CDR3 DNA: TGTGCTAGTGGTCCCGGTCCATCCTACGAGCAGTACTTC

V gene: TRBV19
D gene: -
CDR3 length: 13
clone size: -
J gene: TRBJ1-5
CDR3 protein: CASLGRDNQPQHF
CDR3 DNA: TGTGCCAGTCTTGGGAGGGACAATCAGCCCCAGCATTTT

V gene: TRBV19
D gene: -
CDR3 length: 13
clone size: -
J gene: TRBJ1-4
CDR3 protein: CASEEWGGEKLFF
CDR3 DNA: TGTGCCAGTGAGGAGTGGGGGGGAGAAAAACTGTTTTTT

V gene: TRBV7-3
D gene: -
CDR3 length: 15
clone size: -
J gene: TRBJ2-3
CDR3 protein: CASSLTPVSTDTQYF
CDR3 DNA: TGTGCCAGCAGCTTAACTCCAGTGAGCACAGATACGCAGTATTTT

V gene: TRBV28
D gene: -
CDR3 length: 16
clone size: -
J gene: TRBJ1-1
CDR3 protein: CASNGGFKGQNTEAFF
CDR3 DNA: TGTGCCAGCAATGGGGGTTTCAAGGGACAGAACACTGAAGCTTTCTTT

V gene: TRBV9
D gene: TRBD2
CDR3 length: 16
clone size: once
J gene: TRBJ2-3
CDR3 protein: CASSAFSGEDADTQYF
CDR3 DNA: TGTGCCAGCAGCGCATTCAGCGGGGAGGACGCAGATACGCAGTATTTT